The sequence of this T cell receptor (beta chain) was determined in a study of beta chain features in type 1 diabetes. Study summary: Patients and healthy donors were similar in age, gender and cell yields.

The CDR3 totals 12 residues. The germline V gene has CDR1 SEHNR and CDR2 FQNEAQ (reference sequence). The V and J ends lost 1 base and 7 bases respectively, with 8 bases between them. There are many counts of this clone. Its specificity is unknown. Sequencing targeted expressed TCRB transcripts, as all isolated RNA had been reverse transcribed. The protocol was immunoSEQ multiplex PCR, while the TCRdb copy is restricted to in-frame clones and leaves out a portion. This table has about 120,000 clones, around 17% appearing once. Study-level results: When Type 1 diabetes patients were examined, their TCRB CDR3s proved moderately but significantly shorter in all four CD4+ subsets.

CD45RO/CCR7/CD25/CD127/CD95/CD27 staining was used to isolate CD4+ naive, central memory, regulatory and stem cell-like memory cells by sorting. Sequencing used central memory CD4+ T cells from blood. This chain connects TRBV7-9 to TRBJ2-7; D call uncertain. The sequence was collected from a man under 40 with type 1 diabetes. The CDR3 is CASSLDRVEQYF. DNA for the CDR3: TGTGCCAGCAGCTTAGACCGGGTGGAGCAGTACTTC.